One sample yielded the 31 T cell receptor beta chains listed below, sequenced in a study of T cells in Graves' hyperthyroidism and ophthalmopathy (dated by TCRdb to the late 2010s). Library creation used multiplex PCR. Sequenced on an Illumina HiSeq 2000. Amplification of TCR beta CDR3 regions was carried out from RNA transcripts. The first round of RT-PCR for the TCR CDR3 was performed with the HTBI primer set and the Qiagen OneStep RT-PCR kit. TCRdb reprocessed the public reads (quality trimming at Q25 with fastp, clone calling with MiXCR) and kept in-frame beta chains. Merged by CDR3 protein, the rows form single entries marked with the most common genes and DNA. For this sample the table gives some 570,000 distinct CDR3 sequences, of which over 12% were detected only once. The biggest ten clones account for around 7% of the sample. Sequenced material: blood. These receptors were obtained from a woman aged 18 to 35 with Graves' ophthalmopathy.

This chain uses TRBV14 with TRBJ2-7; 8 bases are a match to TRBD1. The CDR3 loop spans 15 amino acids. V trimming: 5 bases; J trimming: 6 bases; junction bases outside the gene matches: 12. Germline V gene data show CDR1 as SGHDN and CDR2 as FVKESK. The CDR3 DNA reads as TGTGCCAGCAGCGGGGACAGGCCAGGCCGGGGCGAGCAGTACTTC. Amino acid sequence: CASSGDRPGRGEQYF.

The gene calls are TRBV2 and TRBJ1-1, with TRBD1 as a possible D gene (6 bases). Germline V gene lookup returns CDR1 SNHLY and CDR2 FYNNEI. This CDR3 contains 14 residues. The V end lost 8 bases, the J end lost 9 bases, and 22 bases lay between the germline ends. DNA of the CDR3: TGTGCCAGCCAGCGGACGGGGGGCGCGAGAAAAGCTTTCTTT. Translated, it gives CASQRTGGARKAFF.

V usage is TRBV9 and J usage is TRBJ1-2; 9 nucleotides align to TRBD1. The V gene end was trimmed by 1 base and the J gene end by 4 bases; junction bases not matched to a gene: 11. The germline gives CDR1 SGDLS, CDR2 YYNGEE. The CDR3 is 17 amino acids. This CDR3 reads CASSVHGQGMSSYGYTF. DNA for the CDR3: TGTGCCAGCAGCGTACACGGACAGGGGATGTCAAGCTATGGCTACACCTTC.

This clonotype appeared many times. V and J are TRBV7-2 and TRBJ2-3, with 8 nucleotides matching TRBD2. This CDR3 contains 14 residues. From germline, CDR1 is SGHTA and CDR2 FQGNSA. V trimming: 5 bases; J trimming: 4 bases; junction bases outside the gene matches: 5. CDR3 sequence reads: CASSQAGAADTQYF. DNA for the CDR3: TGTGCCAGCAGCCAAGCGGGAGCGGCAGATACGCAGTATTTT.

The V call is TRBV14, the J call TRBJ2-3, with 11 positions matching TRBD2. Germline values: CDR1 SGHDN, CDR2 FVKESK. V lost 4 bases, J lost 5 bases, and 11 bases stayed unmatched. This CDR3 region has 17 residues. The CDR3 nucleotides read TGTGCCAGCAGCCTCCGGACTAGCGGGCCAAAGGGAGATACGCAGTATTTT. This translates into CASSLRTSGPKGDTQYF. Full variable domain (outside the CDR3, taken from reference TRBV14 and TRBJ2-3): EAGVTQFPSHSVIEKGQTVTLRCDPISGHDNLYWYRRVMGKEIKFLLHFVKESKQDESGMPNNRFLAERTGGTYSTLKVQPAELEDSGVYFCASSLRTSGPKGDTQYFGPGTRLTVL.

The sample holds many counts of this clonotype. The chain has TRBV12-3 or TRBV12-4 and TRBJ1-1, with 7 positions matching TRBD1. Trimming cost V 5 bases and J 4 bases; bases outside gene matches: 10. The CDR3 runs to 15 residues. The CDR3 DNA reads TGTGCCAGCAGTCGAACAGGGGCCCGGGGCACTGAAGCTTTCTTT. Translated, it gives CASSRTGARGTEAFF.

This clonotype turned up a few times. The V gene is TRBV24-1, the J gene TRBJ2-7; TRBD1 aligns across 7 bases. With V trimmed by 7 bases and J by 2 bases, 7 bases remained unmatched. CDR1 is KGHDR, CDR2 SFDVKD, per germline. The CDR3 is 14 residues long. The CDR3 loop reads CATSLGQAPYEQYF. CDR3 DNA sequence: TGTGCCACCAGCTTAGGACAGGCCCCCTACGAGCAGTACTTC.

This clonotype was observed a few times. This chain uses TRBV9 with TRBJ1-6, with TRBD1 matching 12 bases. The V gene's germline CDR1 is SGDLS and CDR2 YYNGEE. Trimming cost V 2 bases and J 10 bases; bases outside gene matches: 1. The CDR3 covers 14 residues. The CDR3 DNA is TGTGCCAGCAGCGTGGGACAGGGGGCCTCACCCCTCCACTTT. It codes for CASSVGQGASPLHF.

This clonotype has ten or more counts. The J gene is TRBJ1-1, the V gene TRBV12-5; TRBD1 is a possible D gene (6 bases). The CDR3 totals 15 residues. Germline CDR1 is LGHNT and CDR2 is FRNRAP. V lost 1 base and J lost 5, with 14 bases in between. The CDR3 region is CASGLDRERRTEAFF. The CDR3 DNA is TGTGCTAGTGGTTTGGACAGGGAAAGGAGGACTGAAGCTTTCTTT.

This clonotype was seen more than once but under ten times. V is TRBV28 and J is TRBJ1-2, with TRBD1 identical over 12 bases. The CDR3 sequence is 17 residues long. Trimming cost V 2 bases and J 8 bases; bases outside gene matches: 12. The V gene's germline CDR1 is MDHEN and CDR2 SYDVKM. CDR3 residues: CASSLVTGGQGAIGYTF. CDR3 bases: TGTGCCAGCAGTTTAGTCACCGGGGGACAGGGGGCAATCGGCTACACCTTC.

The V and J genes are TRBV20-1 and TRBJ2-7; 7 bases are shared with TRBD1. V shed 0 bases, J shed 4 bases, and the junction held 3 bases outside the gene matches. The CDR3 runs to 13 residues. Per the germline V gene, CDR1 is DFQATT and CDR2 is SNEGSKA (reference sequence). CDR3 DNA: TGCAGTGCTAGAGATAGGGACAGATACGAGCAGTACTTC. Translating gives CSARDRDRYEQYF.

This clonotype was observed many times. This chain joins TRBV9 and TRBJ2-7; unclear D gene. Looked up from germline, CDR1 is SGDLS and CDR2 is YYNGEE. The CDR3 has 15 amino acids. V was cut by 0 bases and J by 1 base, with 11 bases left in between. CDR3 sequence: CASSVGGLDSYEQYF. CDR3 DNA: TGTGCCAGCAGCGTAGGAGGCCTAGATTCCTACGAGCAGTACTTC.

DNA for the CDR3: TGTGCCAGCAGCCCGGGAGTTGCAACTAATGAAAAACTGTTTTTT. Translated: CASSPGVATNEKLFF. This chain joins TRBV4-2 and TRBJ1-4; D is unclear. Germline values: CDR1 LGHNA, CDR2 YNFKEQ. This CDR3 spans 15 amino acids. Trimming stripped 4 bases from V and 0 bases from J, with 9 bases between.

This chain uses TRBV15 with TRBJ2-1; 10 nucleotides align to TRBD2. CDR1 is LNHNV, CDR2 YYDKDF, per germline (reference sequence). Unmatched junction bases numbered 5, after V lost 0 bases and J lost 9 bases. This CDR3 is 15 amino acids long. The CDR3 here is CATSRDPLAGAEQFF. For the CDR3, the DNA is TGTGCCACCAGCAGAGATCCCCTAGCGGGAGCTGAGCAGTTCTTC.

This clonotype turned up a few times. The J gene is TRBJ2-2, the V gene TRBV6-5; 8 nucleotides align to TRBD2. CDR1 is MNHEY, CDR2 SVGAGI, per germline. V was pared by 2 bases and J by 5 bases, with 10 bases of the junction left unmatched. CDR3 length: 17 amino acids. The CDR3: CASSYRGSGSWTGELFF. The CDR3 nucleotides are TGTGCCAGCAGTTACCGGGGGAGCGGGAGTTGGACCGGGGAGCTGTTTTTT.

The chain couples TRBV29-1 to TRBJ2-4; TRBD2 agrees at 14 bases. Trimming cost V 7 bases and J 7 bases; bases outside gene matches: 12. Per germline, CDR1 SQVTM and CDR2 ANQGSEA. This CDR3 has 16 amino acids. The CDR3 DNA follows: TGCAGCGCTAGAGGACTAGCGGGAGGTGGATGGAACATTCAGTACTTC. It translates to CSARGLAGGGWNIQYF.

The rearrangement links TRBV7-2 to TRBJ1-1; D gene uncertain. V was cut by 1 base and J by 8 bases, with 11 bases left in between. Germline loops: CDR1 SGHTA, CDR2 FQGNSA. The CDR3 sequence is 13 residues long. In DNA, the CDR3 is TGTGCCAGCAGCTTAGGGTGGGGAAGGGAAGCTTTCTTT. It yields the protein CASSLGWGREAFF.

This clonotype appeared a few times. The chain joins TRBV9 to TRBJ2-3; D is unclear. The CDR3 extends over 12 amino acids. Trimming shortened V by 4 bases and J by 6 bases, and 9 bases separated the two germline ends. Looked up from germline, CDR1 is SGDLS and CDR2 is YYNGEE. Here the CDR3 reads CASSPFRDTQYF. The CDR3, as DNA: TGTGCCAGCAGCCCTTTTAGGGATACGCAGTATTTT.

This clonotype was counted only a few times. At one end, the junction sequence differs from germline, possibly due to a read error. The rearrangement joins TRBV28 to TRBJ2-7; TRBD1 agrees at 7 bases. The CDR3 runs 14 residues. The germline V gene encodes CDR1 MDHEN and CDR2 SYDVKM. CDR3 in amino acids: CANERGTASYEQYF. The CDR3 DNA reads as TGCGCAAATGAGAGGGGGACAGCTTCCTACGAGCAGTACTTC.

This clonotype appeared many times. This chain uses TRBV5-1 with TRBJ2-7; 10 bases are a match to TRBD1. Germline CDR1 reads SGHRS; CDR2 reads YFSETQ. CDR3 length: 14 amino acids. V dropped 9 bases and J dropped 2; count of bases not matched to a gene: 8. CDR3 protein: CATRAGTGAYEQYF. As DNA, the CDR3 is TGCGCCACCCGTGCCGGGACAGGGGCCTACGAGCAGTACTTC. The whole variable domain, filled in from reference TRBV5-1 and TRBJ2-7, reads KAGVTQTPRYLIKTRGQQVTLSCSPISGHRSVSWYQQTPGQGLQFLFEYFSETQRNKGNFPGRFSGRQFSNSRSEMNVSTLELGDSALYLCATRAGTGAYEQYFGPGTRLTVT.

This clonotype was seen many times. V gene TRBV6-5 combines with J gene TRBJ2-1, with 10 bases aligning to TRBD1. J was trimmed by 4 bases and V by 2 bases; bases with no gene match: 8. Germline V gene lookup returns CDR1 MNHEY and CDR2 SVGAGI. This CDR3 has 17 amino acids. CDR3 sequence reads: CASSYGNPGQGYNEQFF. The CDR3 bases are TGTGCCAGCAGTTACGGAAATCCGGGACAGGGGTACAATGAGCAGTTCTTC.

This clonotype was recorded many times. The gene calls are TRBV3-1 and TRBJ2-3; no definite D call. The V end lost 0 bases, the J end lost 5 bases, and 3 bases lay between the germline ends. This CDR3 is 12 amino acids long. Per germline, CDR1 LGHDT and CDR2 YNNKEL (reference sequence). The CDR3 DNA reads TGTGCCAGCAGCCAAGATCGAGATACGCAGTATTTT. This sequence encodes CASSQDRDTQYF.

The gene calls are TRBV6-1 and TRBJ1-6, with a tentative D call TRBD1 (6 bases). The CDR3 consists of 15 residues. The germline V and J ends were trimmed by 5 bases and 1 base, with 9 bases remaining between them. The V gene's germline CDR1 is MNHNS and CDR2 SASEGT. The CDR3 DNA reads TGTGCCAGCAGTACCAGGGGATCCTATAATTCACCCCTCCACTTT. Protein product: CASSTRGSYNSPLHF.

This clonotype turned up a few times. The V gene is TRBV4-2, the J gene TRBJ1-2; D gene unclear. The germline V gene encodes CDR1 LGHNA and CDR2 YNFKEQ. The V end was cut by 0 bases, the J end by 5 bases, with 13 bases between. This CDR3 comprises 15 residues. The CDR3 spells CASSQEGGRLYGYTF. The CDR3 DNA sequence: TGTGCCAGCAGCCAAGAAGGTGGCCGGCTTTATGGCTACACCTTC.

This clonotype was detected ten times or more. The CDR3 bases are TGTGCCAGCAATTCACCCGGGACAGGGATCTACGAGCAGTACTTC. Encoded protein: CASNSPGTGIYEQYF. This chain links TRBV28 with TRBJ2-7, with 9 bases aligning to TRBD1. The CDR3 is 15 amino acids. Germline values: CDR1 MDHEN, CDR2 SYDVKM. Unmatched junction bases numbered 10, after V lost 7 bases and J lost 3 bases.

CDR3 DNA: TGCGCCAGCAGCCCCTGGTACGCTGAAAATGAAAAACTGTTTTTT. It yields the protein CASSPWYAENEKLFF. The V call is TRBV4-3, the J call TRBJ1-4; D remains unclear. CDR3 size: 15 residues. CDR1 LGHNA and CDR2 YSLEER come from the germline V gene. The V and J ends lost 4 bases and 5 bases respectively, with 14 bases between them.

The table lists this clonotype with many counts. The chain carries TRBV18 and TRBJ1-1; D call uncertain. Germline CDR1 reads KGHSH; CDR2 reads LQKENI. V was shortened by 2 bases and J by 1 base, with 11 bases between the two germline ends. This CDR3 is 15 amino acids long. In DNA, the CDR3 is TGTGCCAGCTCACCAGGAGGACGTCCGAACACTGAAGCTTTCTTT. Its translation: CASSPGGRPNTEAFF. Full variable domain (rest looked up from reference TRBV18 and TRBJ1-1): NAGVMQNPRHLVRRRGQEARLRCSPMKGHSHVYWYRQLPEEGLKFMVYLQKENIIDESGMPKERFSAEFPKEGPSILRIQQVVRGDSAAYFCASSPGGRPNTEAFFGQGTRLTVV.

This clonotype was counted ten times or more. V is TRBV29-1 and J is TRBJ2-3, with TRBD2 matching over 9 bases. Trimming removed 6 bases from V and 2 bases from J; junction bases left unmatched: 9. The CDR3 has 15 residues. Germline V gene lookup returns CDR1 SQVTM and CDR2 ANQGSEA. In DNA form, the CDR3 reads TGCAGCGTCACCCTTAGCGGGAGCCTCACAGATACGCAGTATTTT. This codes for CSVTLSGSLTDTQYF.

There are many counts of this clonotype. CDR3 DNA sequence: TGTGCCAGCAGTTGGACTAGCGCTTCCTACGAGCAGTACTTC. Its protein product is CASSWTSASYEQYF. V is TRBV6-2 or TRBV6-3 and J is TRBJ2-7; TRBD2 aligns across 9 bases. The CDR3 has 14 amino acids. Germline lookup yields CDR1 MNHEY and CDR2 SVGEGT. Trimming took 4 bases from V and 1 from J; bases not matched to a gene: 2.

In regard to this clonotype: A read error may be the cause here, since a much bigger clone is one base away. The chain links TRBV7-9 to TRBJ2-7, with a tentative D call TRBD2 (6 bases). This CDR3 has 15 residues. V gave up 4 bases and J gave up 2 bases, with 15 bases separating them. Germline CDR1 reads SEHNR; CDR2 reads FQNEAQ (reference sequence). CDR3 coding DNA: TGTGCCAGCAGCTCCGGGACTGTGACTACCTACGAGCAGTACTTC. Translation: CASSSGTVTTYEQYF.

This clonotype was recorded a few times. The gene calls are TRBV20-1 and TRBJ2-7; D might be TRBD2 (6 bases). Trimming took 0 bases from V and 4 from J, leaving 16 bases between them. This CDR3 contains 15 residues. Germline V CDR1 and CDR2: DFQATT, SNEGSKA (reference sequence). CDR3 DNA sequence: TGCAGTGCTAGAGATTTTCGGACTACTCGATACGAGCAGTACTTC. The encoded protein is CSARDFRTTRYEQYF.